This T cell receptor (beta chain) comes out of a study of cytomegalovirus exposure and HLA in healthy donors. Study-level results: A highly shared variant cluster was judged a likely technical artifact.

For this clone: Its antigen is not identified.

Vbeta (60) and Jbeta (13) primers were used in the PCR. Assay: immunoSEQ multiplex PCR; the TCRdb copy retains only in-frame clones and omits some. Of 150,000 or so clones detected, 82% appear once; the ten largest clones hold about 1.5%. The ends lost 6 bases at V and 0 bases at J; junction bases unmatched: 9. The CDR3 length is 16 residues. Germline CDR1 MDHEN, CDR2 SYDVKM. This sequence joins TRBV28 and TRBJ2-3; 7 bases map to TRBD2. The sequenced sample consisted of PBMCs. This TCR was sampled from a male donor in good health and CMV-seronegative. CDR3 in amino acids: CASRNLAAGSTDTQYF. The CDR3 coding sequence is TGTGCCAGCAGGAATCTAGCGGCAGGTAGCACAGATACGCAGTATTTT.